This TCR beta chain is from a study of tissue T cells after allogeneic stem cell transplantation. Per the germline V gene, CDR1 is SGHTA and CDR2 is FQGNSA. This CDR3 contains 15 residues. Trimming took 1 base from V and 10 from J, leaving 17 bases between them. Measured with immunoSEQ multiplex PCR; TCRdb has only the in-frame clones, and not every one. The profile shows 28,000 or so clones, roughly nine tenths of them singletons. This chain connects TRBV7-2 to TRBJ2-1; D might be TRBD1 or TRBD2, each matching 5 bases. Sequencing used blood, obtained before transplantation. The receptor was isolated from a male donor older than 55 who later had graft-versus-host disease after an allogeneic stem cell transplant. This chain's CDR3 is CASSLVGTVPEEQFF. CDR3 DNA: TGTGCCAGCAGCTTAGTCGGGACCGTTCCAGAGGAGCAGTTCTTC.